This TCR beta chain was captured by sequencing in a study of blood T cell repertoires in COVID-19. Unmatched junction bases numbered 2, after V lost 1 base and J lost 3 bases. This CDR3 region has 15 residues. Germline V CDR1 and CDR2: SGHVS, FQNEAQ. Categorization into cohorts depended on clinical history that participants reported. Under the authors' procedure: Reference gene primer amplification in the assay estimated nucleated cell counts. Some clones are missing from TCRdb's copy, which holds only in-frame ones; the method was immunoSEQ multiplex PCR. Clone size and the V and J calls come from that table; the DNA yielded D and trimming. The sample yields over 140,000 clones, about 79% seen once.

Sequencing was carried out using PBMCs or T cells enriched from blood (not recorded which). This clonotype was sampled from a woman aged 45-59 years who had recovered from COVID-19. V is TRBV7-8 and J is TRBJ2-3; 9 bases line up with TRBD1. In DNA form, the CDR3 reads TGTGCCAGCAGCTTAGGACAGGGGGTGACAGATACGCAGTATTTT. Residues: CASSLGQGVTDTQYF.